This TCR beta chain comes out of a study of cytomegalovirus exposure and HLA in healthy donors. With 3 bases removed from V and 0 bases from J, the gap between germline ends came to 16 bases. CDR3 size: 16 residues. The V gene's germline CDR1 is SGDLS and CDR2 YYNGEE. Primers for the PCR totalled 60 Vbeta and 13 Jbeta. Original handling: Later, 80 million or so unique TCR beta chains were counted in an analysis, and approximately 10 million of them were shared. The method was immunoSEQ multiplex PCR; TCRdb's version includes in-frame clones alone and lacks a portion of them. V and J calls and clone size are as listed in that table; D and trimming were resolved from the DNA. The sample gives under 200,000 clones, roughly 80% of which show up once; about 1.5% is in the top ten. Although they were nominally healthy when sampled, donors likely had unrecorded immune exposures. About this clone itself: What it binds is unknown.

Study findings and constraints: Several of the most significant clusters appeared linked to common viral pathogens, based on a later analysis.

The J gene is TRBJ2-7, the V gene TRBV9, with a weak D call TRBD1 (6 bases). Sequencing was carried out using PBMCs. The sequence derives from a woman between 18 and 30 years old in good health and CMV-seronegative. The CDR3 DNA reads as TGTGCCAGCAGCGACAACAGGGCCGAGAGCTCCTACGAGCAGTACTTC. Its translation is CASSDNRAESSYEQYF.